Below, 13 T cell receptor beta chains from the same sample are listed, as sequenced in a study of cytomegalovirus exposure and HLA in healthy donors. Primers included in the PCR were 60 Vbeta and 13 Jbeta primers. The method was immunoSEQ multiplex PCR; TCRdb's version includes in-frame clones alone and lacks a portion of them. The profile shows roughly 130,000 clones, approximately 80% of them singletons. Source material: PBMCs. All receptors come from a man between 35 and 55 years old in good health and CMV-seronegative.

The CDR3 here is CASSSADRGHQPQHF. CDR3 in DNA: TGTGCCAGTAGTAGTGCGGACAGGGGTCACCAGCCCCAGCATTTT. This chain connects TRBV19 to TRBJ1-5; 9 nucleotides line up with TRBD1. This CDR3 comprises 15 residues. V shed 4 bases, J shed 7 bases, and the junction held 8 bases outside the gene matches. Germline CDR1 LNHDA, CDR2 SQIVND (reference sequence). The whole variable domain, filled in from reference TRBV19 and TRBJ1-5, reads DGGITQSPKYLFRKEGQNVTLSCEQNLNHDAMYWYRQDPGQGLRLIYYSQIVNDFQKGDIAEGYSVSREKKESFPLTVTSAQKNPTAFYLCASSSADRGHQPQHFGDGTRLSIL.

This chain links TRBV2 with TRBJ2-3; 8 positions agree with TRBD2. This CDR3 has 16 residues. Germline V gene data show CDR1 as SNHLY and CDR2 as FYNNEI. J lost 4 bases, V lost 6 bases, and 12 bases had no gene match. The CDR3: CASREAEAGVADTQYF. The CDR3, as DNA: TGTGCCAGCAGGGAGGCAGAAGCGGGAGTGGCAGATACGCAGTATTTT.

The rearrangement links TRBV6-1 to TRBJ2-1; TRBD1 matches 11 bases. Germline-derived CDR1 and CDR2 are MNHNS and SASEGT. The V segment lost 5 bases and the J segment 10 bases; nucleotides outside the gene matches: 10. CDR3 length: 15 residues. The CDR3 nucleotides are TGTGCCAGCAGTTCCGGGACAGGGGGGCTTGTGGAGCAGTTCTTC. This encodes CASSSGTGGLVEQFF.

V is TRBV10-3 and J is TRBJ1-2; 8 nucleotides align to TRBD1. The trim removed 3 bases at V and 3 bases at J, leaving 3 bases unmatched. Per the germline V gene, CDR1 is ENHRY and CDR2 is SYGVKD. This CDR3 region has 14 residues. The CDR3 sequence: CAISDGQGDYGYTF. CDR3 bases: TGTGCCATCAGTGATGGACAGGGCGACTATGGCTACACCTTC.

The V gene is TRBV4-1, the J gene TRBJ1-3; TRBD1 might be the D (5 bases). Deletions cut 1 base from V and 4 bases from J, with 14 bases between. Looked up from germline, CDR1 is MGHRA and CDR2 is YSYEKL. The CDR3 totals 16 residues. The CDR3: CASSQVSGRIGNTIYF. CDR3 nucleotide sequence: TGCGCCAGCAGCCAAGTGTCAGGGCGTATAGGAAACACCATATATTTT.

This rearrangement joins TRBV25-1 to TRBJ2-1, with 10 bases fitting TRBD2. This CDR3 contains 16 residues. V shed 2 bases, J shed 3 bases, and the junction held 4 bases outside the gene matches. Germline V gives CDR1 MGHDK, CDR2 SYGVNS. CDR3 amino acids: CASSEGLAEIYNEQFF. CDR3 nucleotides: TGTGCCAGCAGTGAAGGACTAGCGGAAATCTACAATGAGCAGTTCTTC.

A few counts support this clone. The genes are TRBV5-1 and TRBJ1-4; 8 positions match TRBD1. The CDR3 consists of 16 residues. CDR1 is SGHRS and CDR2 is YFSETQ in the germline V gene. V shed 0 bases, J shed 7 bases, and the junction held 8 bases outside the gene matches. As DNA, the CDR3 is TGCGCCAGCAGCTTGGGTACAGGGGGTTACGTTGAAAAACTGTTTTTT. It yields the protein CASSLGTGGYVEKLFF. Full variable domain (rest looked up from reference TRBV5-1 and TRBJ1-4): KAGVTQTPRYLIKTRGQQVTLSCSPISGHRSVSWYQQTPGQGLQFLFEYFSETQRNKGNFPGRFSGRQFSNSRSEMNVSTLELGDSALYLCASSLGTGGYVEKLFFGSGTQLSVL.

This clone appeared a single time. This sequence joins TRBV28 and TRBJ2-3, with D possibly TRBD1 on 5 matching bases. There are 13 residues in the CDR3. V was trimmed by 1 base and J by 7 bases, leaving 9 bases between them. Germline CDR1 is MDHEN and CDR2 is SYDVKM. Written as DNA, the CDR3 is TGTGCCAGCAGTTTATCCTCAGGGTATACGCAGTATTTT. This gives the protein CASSLSSGYTQYF.

The V and J genes are TRBV13 and TRBJ2-2; 9 bases are shared with TRBD1. CDR3 length: 15 amino acids. The V segment lost 5 bases and the J segment 7 bases; nucleotides outside the gene matches: 8. Germline lookup yields CDR1 PRHDT and CDR2 FYEKMQ (reference sequence). The CDR3 protein is CASSTRTGGHGELFF. The CDR3 DNA reads TGTGCCAGCAGCACCCGAACAGGGGGCCACGGGGAGCTGTTTTTT.

V and J are TRBV5-1 and TRBJ2-1; 9 bases fit TRBD2. Germline V gene lookup returns CDR1 SGHRS and CDR2 YFSETQ. The CDR3 has 16 amino acids. V lost 4 bases and J lost 2; bases outside the gene matches: 7. The CDR3 nucleotides are TGCGCCAGCAGCCCTTTAGCGGGAGTGACCTACAATGAGCAGTTCTTC. As protein: CASSPLAGVTYNEQFF.

Note on this clone: Additional DNA sequences in this sample encode the identical CDR3. V and J are TRBV12-5 and TRBJ2-3; 8 positions agree with TRBD2. Germline values: CDR1 LGHNT, CDR2 FRNRAP. The length of the CDR3 is 15 residues. J gave up 0 bases and V 5 bases, and 4 bases lay outside the gene matches. The CDR3 DNA is TGTGCTAGTGGTCTTGCGGGGGGTAGCACAGATACGCAGTATTTT. This gives the protein CASGLAGGSTDTQYF.

The chain recombines TRBV30 with TRBJ1-5; D call uncertain. CDR1 and CDR2 (germline): GTSNPN, SVGIG (reference sequence). The CDR3 is 12 amino acids. V was trimmed by 2 bases and J by 3 bases, leaving 5 bases between them. CDR3 sequence reads: CAWSLYNQPQHF. As DNA, the CDR3 is TGTGCCTGGAGTTTATACAATCAGCCCCAGCATTTT. Full variable domain (remainder filled in from reference TRBV30 and TRBJ1-5): SQTIHQWPATLVQPVGSPLSLECTVEGTSNPNLYWYRQAAGRGLQLLFYSVGIGQISSEVPQNLSASRPQDRQFILSSKKLLLSDSGFYLCAWSLYNQPQHFGDGTRLSIL.

V and J are TRBV27 and TRBJ1-5, with 7 positions matching TRBD1. CDR3 length equals 15 residues. V trimming: 3 bases; J trimming: 4 bases; junction bases outside the gene matches: 6. The V gene's germline CDR1 is MNHEY and CDR2 SMNVEV (reference sequence). The CDR3 sequence is CASSLDRTLNQPQHF. In nucleotides, the CDR3 is TGTGCCAGCAGTTTGGACAGGACGCTTAATCAGCCCCAGCATTTT.